These 30 T cell receptor beta chains originate from one sample sequenced in a study of blood T cell repertoires in COVID-19. Sequenced by immunoSEQ multiplex PCR; TCRdb stores in-frame clones only, minus some. The sample contains hundreds of thousands of clones, about 82% of which appear only once. Sequenced material: peripheral blood. Source of these receptors: a man in his forties or fifties with active or convalescent COVID-19.

This sequence joins TRBV7-9 and TRBJ2-3, with 9 bases aligning to TRBD2. Unmatched junction bases numbered 7, after V lost 6 bases and J lost 3 bases. The CDR3 runs 15 residues. Germline CDR1 SEHNR, CDR2 FQNEAQ (reference sequence). The CDR3 region has the DNA TGTGCCAGCAGTTCTCGGACTAGCGCAACAGATACGCAGTATTTT. Translation: CASSSRTSATDTQYF.

This sequence joins TRBV18 and TRBJ2-1; 7 positions match TRBD2. The J segment lost 8 bases and the V segment lost 5 bases, leaving 15 bases of the junction unmatched. The CDR3 contains 16 residues. The germline CDR1 and CDR2 sequences are KGHSH and LQKENI. CDR3 in amino acids: CASSTAWNGRSDEQFF. The CDR3 nucleotides read TGTGCCAGCTCAACCGCCTGGAACGGGAGGTCCGATGAGCAGTTCTTC.

This chain links TRBV25-1 with TRBJ2-7; TRBD1 aligns across 7 bases. This CDR3 is 17 amino acids long. Germline CDR1 and CDR2: MGHDK and SYGVNS. Losses at the gene ends were 2 bases for V and 4 bases for J; bases not matched to a gene: 14. Written as DNA, the CDR3 is TGTGCCAGCAGTGAAACCCAGGGGCAGGGGGAGCAGTACGAGCAGTACTTC. Protein product: CASSETQGQGEQYEQYF.

CDR3 in amino acids: CASSSEGGNQPQHF. The CDR3 nucleotides are TGTGCCAGCAGCTCAGAAGGGGGCAATCAGCCCCAGCATTTT. The chain combines TRBV11-2 with TRBJ1-5; tentatively, D is TRBD1 (5 bases). The V end was cut by 4 bases, the J end by 2 bases, with 9 bases between. Germline CDR1 SGHAT, CDR2 FQNNGV. The CDR3 sequence is 14 residues long.

The CDR3 is CASSTQGARAFF. CDR3 coding DNA: TGTGCCAGCAGTACTCAGGGGGCAAGGGCTTTCTTT. The chain links TRBV12-3 or TRBV12-4 to TRBJ1-1; 8 nucleotides agree with TRBD1. J was trimmed by 11 bases and V by 5 bases; bases with no gene match: 7. CDR3 size: 12 residues.

This clone was seen just once. The V call is TRBV2, the J call TRBJ2-5; TRBD2 matches 7 bases. The CDR3 extends over 13 amino acids. J was trimmed by 5 bases and V by 8 bases; bases with no gene match: 8. Germline V gene data show CDR1 as SNHLY and CDR2 as FYNNEI. CDR3 sequence reads: CASESGVGETQYF. CDR3 bases: TGTGCCAGCGAAAGCGGGGTGGGTGAGACCCAGTACTTC.

The gene calls are TRBV2 and TRBJ1-3; TRBD1 matches 10 bases. Germline values: CDR1 SNHLY, CDR2 FYNNEI. V lost 5 bases and J lost 2; bases outside the gene matches: 6. The CDR3 has 16 residues. CDR3 in DNA: TGTGCCAGCAGTAGGGACAGGGGTAGCCCTGGAAACACCATATATTTT. This encodes CASSRDRGSPGNTIYF.

J is TRBJ2-7 and V is TRBV11-2; D not certain. The CDR3 extends over 14 amino acids. The V and J ends lost 0 bases and 4 bases respectively, with 10 bases between them. CDR1 is SGHAT and CDR2 is FQNNGV in the germline V gene. The chain's CDR3 is CASSLEVEWYEQYF. The CDR3, as DNA: TGTGCCAGCAGCTTAGAGGTTGAGTGGTACGAGCAGTACTTC.

The chain couples TRBV18 to TRBJ1-4; 9 bases align to TRBD1. Germline trimming cut 6 bases from V and 6 bases from J; bases unmatched to any gene: 8. The CDR3 runs to 15 residues. Germline V gene lookup returns CDR1 KGHSH and CDR2 LQKENI. This CDR3 reads CASSRGTGQDEKLFF. CDR3 DNA sequence: TGTGCCAGCTCCCGGGGGACAGGGCAGGATGAAAAACTGTTTTTT.

V gene TRBV5-6 combines with J gene TRBJ1-4; possible D gene TRBD1, 6 bases. Trimming cost V 2 bases and J 4 bases, with 12 bases left between them. CDR1 SGHDT and CDR2 YYEEEE come from the germline V gene. The CDR3 contains 15 residues. The CDR3 DNA follows: TGTGCCAGCAGCTTTCGGGGGGGCGGTAATGAAAAACTGTTTTTT. It is translated as CASSFRGGGNEKLFF.

The rearrangement links TRBV4-2 to TRBJ2-3, with D unclear. The CDR3 runs to 13 residues. V was pared by 3 bases and J by 0 bases, with 4 bases between. From germline, CDR1 is LGHNA and CDR2 YNFKEQ. The chain's CDR3 is CASSQTSTDTQYF. Here the CDR3 DNA reads TGTGCCAGCAGCCAGACTAGCACAGATACGCAGTATTTT.

DNA of the CDR3: TGTGCCAGCAGTTTAGACAGCGGCTACGAGCAGTACTTC. Its translation: CASSLDSGYEQYF. The J gene is TRBJ2-7, the V gene TRBV12-3 or TRBV12-4; TRBD2 is a possible D gene (5 bases). The ends were cut back, 1 base at V and 3 bases at J, with 7 bases in the middle. This CDR3 comprises 13 residues.

The chain uses TRBV10-3 and TRBJ1-4; D is possibly TRBD1 (5 bases). V was clipped by 2 bases and J by 8 bases, with 9 bases between them. The germline CDR1 and CDR2 sequences are ENHRY and SYGVKD. CDR3 length: 13 amino acids. The CDR3 DNA is TGTGCCATCAGTGAGGCGGGGGGGGAAAAACTGTTTTTT. Translation: CAISEAGGEKLFF.

V usage is TRBV19 and J usage is TRBJ1-5; perhaps TRBD1 as D (5 bases). CDR3 length: 11 amino acids. V lost 9 bases and J lost 4, with 7 bases in between. The germline V gene has CDR1 LNHDA and CDR2 SQIVND (reference sequence). The CDR3 loop reads CASGGNQPQHF. The CDR3 DNA follows: TGTGCCAGCGGGGGAAATCAGCCCCAGCATTTT.

CDR3 protein: CASSLGQGPGGYTF. The CDR3, as DNA: TGTGCCAGCAGCCTGGGACAGGGGCCCGGGGGCTACACCTTC. The J gene is TRBJ1-2, the V gene TRBV6-5; 10 nucleotides agree with TRBD1. The CDR3 loop spans 14 amino acids. V was pared by 6 bases and J by 8 bases, with 9 bases of the junction left unmatched. Germline values: CDR1 MNHEY, CDR2 SVGAGI.

The rearrangement links TRBV4-1 to TRBJ1-1, with D maybe TRBD1 (6 bases). The CDR3 contains 14 residues. Trimming shortened V by 4 bases and J by 6 bases, and 15 bases separated the two germline ends. Germline-derived CDR1 and CDR2 are MGHRA and YSYEKL. CDR3 region: CASSPGRGDAEAFF. In nucleotides, the CDR3 is TGCGCCAGCAGCCCAGGGAGGGGGGACGCTGAAGCTTTCTTT.

The chain has TRBV19 and TRBJ2-1, with 13 bases identical to TRBD2. Trimming cost V 6 bases and J 7 bases; bases outside gene matches: 3. CDR1 and CDR2 (germline): LNHDA, SQIVND (reference sequence). This CDR3 region has 14 residues. The DNA of the CDR3 is TGTGCCAGTAGGGGGACTAGCGGGAAAAATGAGCAGTTCTTC. This sequence encodes CASRGTSGKNEQFF.

The chain combines TRBV25-1 with TRBJ2-7; 10 nucleotides align to TRBD1. Germline V lookup: CDR1 MGHDK, CDR2 SYGVNS. After removal of 4 bases from V and 5 bases from J, the junction contained 11 bases not matched to a gene. The CDR3 totals 16 residues. The CDR3 DNA sequence: TGTGCCAGCAGTGTGGGCAGACAGGGGGCGAAGGACGAGCAGTACTTC. Its translation: CASSVGRQGAKDEQYF.

This clone was seen a single time. The chain joins TRBV27 to TRBJ2-1; 9 nucleotides agree with TRBD2. The CDR3 consists of 15 residues. Germline CDR1 is MNHEY and CDR2 is SMNVEV (reference sequence). V lost 4 bases, J lost 3 bases, and 4 bases stayed unmatched. CDR3 bases: TGTGCCAGCAGTTCCCTAGCGGGAAACTACAATGAGCAGTTCTTC. Protein sequence: CASSSLAGNYNEQFF.

This clone has a single count. This chain uses TRBV4-1 with TRBJ1-1, with 7 bases that match TRBD1. The CDR3 contains 14 residues. V shed 2 bases, J shed 6 bases, and the junction held 6 bases outside the gene matches. The germline V gene encodes CDR1 MGHRA and CDR2 YSYEKL. In DNA form, the CDR3 reads TGCGCCAGCAGCCAAAAGACAGGGCTTGCTGAAGCTTTCTTT. Translated: CASSQKTGLAEAFF.

The rearrangement links TRBV5-4 to TRBJ2-3; 10 bases align to TRBD2. Germline trimming cut 0 bases from V and 7 bases from J; bases unmatched to any gene: 8. The length of the CDR3 is 16 residues. In germline, CDR1 is SGHNT, CDR2 YYREEE (reference sequence). CDR3 in DNA: TGTGCCAGCAGCTTGGAGGGGCTAGCGGGAGCAAATACGCAGTATTTT. Amino acids: CASSLEGLAGANTQYF.

The V gene is TRBV4-1, the J gene TRBJ2-7; 9 bases line up with TRBD2. J was trimmed by 3 bases and V by 4 bases; bases with no gene match: 7. Germline V CDR1 and CDR2: MGHRA, YSYEKL. The CDR3 length is 15 residues. CDR3 residues: CASSLGGRADYEQYF. CDR3 sequence (DNA): TGCGCCAGCAGCCTAGGCGGGAGGGCCGACTACGAGCAGTACTTC.

The chain employs TRBV28 and TRBJ2-2, with 11 bases that match TRBD1. V was clipped by 3 bases and J by 6 bases; unmatched bases: 6. Germline values: CDR1 MDHEN, CDR2 SYDVKM. CDR3 length: 16 amino acids. CDR3 sequence (DNA): TGTGCCAGCAGTTTCGATCGGGGACAGGGGGCCGGGGAGCTGTTTTTT. Translation gives CASSFDRGQGAGELFF.

CDR3 region: CASSHGQGTGELFF. CDR3 sequence (DNA): TGTGCCAGCTCACACGGACAGGGAACCGGGGAGCTGTTTTTT. The rearrangement joins TRBV18 to TRBJ2-2; 8 bases fit TRBD1. This CDR3 has 14 residues. Germline values: CDR1 KGHSH, CDR2 LQKENI. Trimming cost V 4 bases and J 5 bases; bases outside gene matches: 3.

The chain couples TRBV28 to TRBJ1-6; tentatively, D is TRBD1 (6 bases). In germline, CDR1 is MDHEN, CDR2 SYDVKM. Trimming shortened V by 3 bases and J by 6 bases, and 12 bases separated the two germline ends. The CDR3 totals 15 residues. The CDR3 loop reads CASSFYRALNSPLHF. The CDR3 DNA follows: TGTGCCAGCAGTTTCTACAGGGCTCTTAATTCACCCCTCCACTTT.

The V gene is TRBV19, the J gene TRBJ1-4, with a weak D call TRBD1 (6 bases). The CDR3 spans 12 residues. Trimming took 9 bases from V and 6 from J, leaving 11 bases between them. Germline V gene lookup returns CDR1 LNHDA and CDR2 SQIVND (reference sequence). CDR3 in amino acids: CASKQGYEKLFF. CDR3 sequence (DNA): TGTGCCAGCAAACAGGGTTATGAAAAACTGTTTTTT.

The chain carries TRBV5-1 and TRBJ1-1, with TRBD1 matching over 8 bases. Germline V lookup: CDR1 SGHRS, CDR2 YFSETQ. V gave up 4 bases and J gave up 8 bases; unmatched junction bases: 4. There are 12 residues in the CDR3. The CDR3 region has the DNA TGCGCCAGCAGCGTCGGACAGGGAGAAGCTTTCTTT. It specifies CASSVGQGEAFF.

The chain links TRBV28 to TRBJ2-1; perhaps TRBD2 as D (7 bases). CDR3 size: 15 residues. Trimming shortened V by 2 bases and J by 9 bases, and 17 bases separated the two germline ends. Germline values: CDR1 MDHEN, CDR2 SYDVKM. This CDR3 reads CASSLIGGGQREQFF. The CDR3 bases are TGTGCCAGCAGTTTAATTGGGGGGGGACAACGTGAGCAGTTCTTC.

J is TRBJ2-3 and V is TRBV6-5, with D hard to call. This CDR3 is 11 amino acids long. The germline gives CDR1 MNHEY, CDR2 SVGAGI. Between the trimmed V and J ends, which lost 7 bases and 6 bases, there was a span of 8 bases. Here the CDR3 DNA reads TGTGCCAGCACCGCTATGGATACGCAGTATTTT. This encodes CASTAMDTQYF.

The rearrangement uses TRBV19 and TRBJ2-3; possibly TRBD1 for D (6 bases). Trimming shortened V by 2 bases and J by 3 bases, and 12 bases separated the two germline ends. The CDR3 is 15 amino acids. Germline CDR1 LNHDA, CDR2 SQIVND (reference sequence). The CDR3: CASSITGMMTDTQYF. The CDR3 region has the DNA TGTGCCAGTAGTATAACAGGGATGATGACAGATACGCAGTATTTT.